This section outlines one TCR beta chain sequence together with its context. The antigen remains unidentified. Each sample had two DNA replicates, around 0.53 ug blood or around 1.5 ug tissue. The protocol was immunoSEQ multiplex PCR, while the TCRdb copy is restricted to in-frame clones and leaves out a portion. The sample contains more than 60,000 clones, roughly 84% of which appear only once. The data originate from a study of early stage breast cancer tumors. Study-wide background: Samples were sequenced at 7.5 to 10-fold average coverage. Findings and limits, study-wide: Blood repertoires resembled normal breast more than tumor. Unsorted bulk genomic DNA sequencing lacked pairing and functional marker data.

V lost 4 bases and J 3 bases, leaving 24 bases between the germline ends. CDR3 length: 18 residues. Germline CDR1 is SGHVS and CDR2 is FQNEAQ. V usage is TRBV7-8 and J usage is TRBJ2-5, with TRBD2 as a possible D gene (7 bases). What was sequenced was blood. This clonotype was sampled from a person in their sixties with breast cancer. The CDR3 nucleotides read TGTGCCAGCAGCTCCTCCGCACAGGGAGGGCTCCCAAAAGAGACCCAGTACTTC. It encodes CASSSSAQGGLPKETQYF.